This T cell receptor beta chain was captured by sequencing in a study of blood T cells in healthy people across ages. Germline CDR1 SGHRS, CDR2 YFSETQ. V was clipped by 0 bases and J by 0 bases, with 10 bases between them. There are 17 residues in the CDR3. This clonotype was found a few times. Using a J-beta primer mix together with a sample-barcoded 5' primer, a second PCR was run for 7 to 11 cycles. In TCRdb, the 5' RACE reads were re-called with MiXCR into one record per CDR3 protein. The sample has 600,000 to 900,000 distinct CDR3 sequences, 20% to 30% seen once. These sequences were also reported in another study, on T cells of mothers and their children. That report notes: Using the M1S primer, the second PCR added sample barcodes along with 2-4 random nucleotides.

This sequence was found in a boy aged 5-17 years in good health. This rearrangement joins TRBV5-1 to TRBJ2-6; D remains unclear. Sequenced material: blood. CDR3 region: CASSLDPPDSGANVLTF. CDR3 nucleotide sequence: TGCGCCAGCAGCTTGGACCCTCCGGACTCTGGGGCCAACGTCCTGACTTTC.